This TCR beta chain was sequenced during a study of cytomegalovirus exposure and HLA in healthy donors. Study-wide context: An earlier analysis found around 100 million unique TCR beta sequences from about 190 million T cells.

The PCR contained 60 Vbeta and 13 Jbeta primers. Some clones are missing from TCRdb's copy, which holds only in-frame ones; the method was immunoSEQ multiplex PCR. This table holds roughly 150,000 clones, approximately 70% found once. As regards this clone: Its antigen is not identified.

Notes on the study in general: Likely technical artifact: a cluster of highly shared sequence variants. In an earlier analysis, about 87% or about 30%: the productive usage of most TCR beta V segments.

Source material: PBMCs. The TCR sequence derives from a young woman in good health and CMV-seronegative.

CDR3 residues: CASSPRHILSGNTIYF. CDR3 coding DNA: TGTGCCAGCAGCCCCAGACACATCCTCTCTGGAAACACCATATATTTT. The V call is TRBV11-2, the J call TRBJ1-3; D remains ambiguous. CDR3 size: 16 residues. Germline-derived CDR1 and CDR2 are SGHAT and FQNNGV. V gave up 5 bases and J gave up 0 bases, with 14 bases separating them.